These 13 T cell receptor beta chains share one sample of origin, sequenced in a study of CD8+CD57+ T cells in acquired aplastic anemia. CDR3 and TCR beta VDJ profiling relied on genomic DNA as the template. From the reads, TCRdb called clonotypes with MiXCR, one entry per CDR3 protein. The sample has 200,000 to 300,000 distinct CDR3 sequences, approximately 45% seen once. Patients selected for sequencing had displayed CD8+CD57+ cell expansion by flow cytometry. The specimen sequenced was sorted CD4+, CD8+, or CD8+CD57+ T cells (not recorded which) from PBMCs. Receptor source: a human donor with aplastic anemia.

This clonotype was seen repeatedly, ten times or more. The genes are TRBV20-1 and TRBJ2-7, with a possible D match to TRBD1 (5 bases). This CDR3 is 14 amino acids long. Trimming shortened V by 1 base and J by 5 bases, and 15 bases separated the two germline ends. CDR1 is DFQATT, CDR2 SNEGSKA, per germline (reference sequence). The DNA of the CDR3 is TGCAGTGCTAGAGCCGAACAGGAAAGAGACGAGCAGTACTTC. This gives the protein CSARAEQERDEQYF.

This clonotype was counted ten times or more. The chain carries TRBV4-1 and TRBJ1-1; no firm D call. V lost 0 bases and J 1 base, leaving 9 bases between the germline ends. This CDR3 has 15 amino acids. Germline V lookup: CDR1 MGHRA, CDR2 YSYEKL. Here the CDR3 reads CASSQDWVRNTEAFF. The CDR3 DNA sequence: TGCGCCAGCAGCCAAGATTGGGTAAGGAACACTGAAGCTTTCTTT.

The chain links TRBV2 to TRBJ2-7; TRBD2 matches at 11 bases. Germline lookup yields CDR1 SNHLY and CDR2 FYNNEI. The length of the CDR3 is 15 residues. With 5 bases clipped from V and 2 bases from J, the junction kept 5 bases outside the gene matches. CDR3 residues: CASSLNSGGAYEQYF. In nucleotides, the CDR3 is TGTGCCAGCAGTTTAAATAGCGGGGGGGCCTACGAGCAGTACTTC.

V usage is TRBV4-1 and J usage is TRBJ1-2; a weak D match, TRBD1 (5 bases). The CDR3 is made up of 16 amino acids. Trimming removed 0 bases from V and 6 bases from J, with 17 bases in between. CDR1 is MGHRA, CDR2 YSYEKL, per germline. The CDR3 here is CASSQDLGPTPNGYTF. CDR3 coding DNA: TGCGCCAGCAGCCAAGATTTGGGGCCGACCCCCAATGGCTACACCTTC.

This chain joins TRBV10-3 and TRBJ2-2, with 11 bases matching TRBD2. The length of the CDR3 is 15 residues. Trimming cost V 10 bases and J 4 bases; bases outside gene matches: 8. Germline loops: CDR1 ENHRY, CDR2 SYGVKD. In DNA, the CDR3 is TGTGCCAGCAGCGAAACTAGCGGGAGCACCGGGGAGCTGTTTTTT. It encodes CASSETSGSTGELFF.

V and J are TRBV12-3 or TRBV12-4 and TRBJ2-2, with D perhaps being TRBD1 or TRBD2 (5 bases each). This CDR3 region has 15 residues. Between the trimmed V and J ends, which lost 5 bases and 8 bases, there was a span of 18 bases. The CDR3 loop reads CASSPPTAAPGELFF. For the CDR3, the DNA is TGTGCCAGCAGTCCCCCGACAGCGGCCCCTGGGGAGCTGTTTTTT.

The rearrangement joins TRBV20-1 to TRBJ2-1, with a tentative D call TRBD2 (6 bases). V lost 1 base, J lost 9 bases, and 10 bases lay in between. This CDR3 is 12 amino acids long. The germline V gene has CDR1 DFQATT and CDR2 SNEGSKA (reference sequence). CDR3 region: CSARGPGLEQFF. In DNA, the CDR3 is TGCAGTGCTAGAGGGCCGGGACTTGAGCAGTTCTTC.

This clonotype has a count of ten or more. The chain joins TRBV6-4 to TRBJ1-3; a possible D gene is TRBD1 (6 bases). The CDR3 is 17 residues long. Trimming stripped 5 bases from V and 1 base from J, with 18 bases between. CDR1 is MRHNA, CDR2 SNTAGT, per germline. CDR3 nucleotide sequence: TGTGCCAGCAGTAAGAAGAGGGGGGCGCCGTCTGGAAACACCATATATTTT. Residues: CASSKKRGAPSGNTIYF.

This clonotype was observed many times. The chain combines TRBV28 with TRBJ2-7; the D is unclear. The CDR3 contains 12 residues. V was clipped by 3 bases and J by 6 bases, with 9 bases between them. CDR1 is MDHEN, CDR2 SYDVKM, per germline. The DNA of the CDR3 is TGTGCCAGCAGTTTCCCCCTCCGCGAGCAGTACTTC. Translation: CASSFPLREQYF.

This clonotype has only one observation. At one end, the junction sequence differs from germline, possibly due to a read error. The chain couples TRBV6-5 to TRBJ2-5; possible D gene TRBD2, 6 bases. Germline CDR1 is MNHEY and CDR2 is SVGAGI. This CDR3 comprises 14 residues. DNA for the CDR3: TGCGCCAGCAGCCAAGAAGGCGGGACAGAGACCCAGTACTTC. Translation gives CASSQEGGTETQYF.

This clonotype occurred many times. V gene TRBV4-1 combines with J gene TRBJ1-1; 7 nucleotides agree with TRBD1. CDR1 and CDR2 (germline): MGHRA, YSYEKL. V lost 1 base and J lost 5; bases outside the gene matches: 7. The CDR3 has 15 residues. Written as DNA, the CDR3 is TGCGCCAGCAGCCAAGCAGGGGGAGGTGATACTGAAGCTTTCTTT. It codes for CASSQAGGGDTEAFF.

This clonotype was counted at least ten times. The CDR3, as DNA: TGTGCCAGCAGCTCGCAACTGACAGGGGTCCACGAGCAGTACTTC. This codes for CASSSQLTGVHEQYF. The chain joins TRBV7-9 to TRBJ2-7; 8 bases are shared with TRBD1. Germline V gives CDR1 SEHNR, CDR2 FQNEAQ (reference sequence). The CDR3 totals 15 residues. V was clipped by 4 bases and J by 5 bases; unmatched bases: 10.

The chain employs TRBV7-9 and TRBJ1-2; perhaps TRBD1 as D (5 bases). This CDR3 comprises 14 residues. In germline, CDR1 is SEHNR, CDR2 FQNEAQ (reference sequence). Trimming took off 3 bases at V and 6 bases at J, with 14 bases between the two ends. The CDR3 sequence is CASSFQTIRDGYTF. The CDR3 bases are TGTGCCAGCAGCTTTCAGACGATCAGGGATGGCTACACCTTC. Supplemented by reference TRBV7-9 and TRBJ1-2, the full variable domain reads DTGVSQNPRHKITKRGQNVTFRCDPISEHNRLYWYRQTLGQGPEFLTYFQNEAQLEKSRLLSDRFSAERPKGSFSTLEIQRTEQGDSAMYLCASSFQTIRDGYTFGSGTRLTVV.